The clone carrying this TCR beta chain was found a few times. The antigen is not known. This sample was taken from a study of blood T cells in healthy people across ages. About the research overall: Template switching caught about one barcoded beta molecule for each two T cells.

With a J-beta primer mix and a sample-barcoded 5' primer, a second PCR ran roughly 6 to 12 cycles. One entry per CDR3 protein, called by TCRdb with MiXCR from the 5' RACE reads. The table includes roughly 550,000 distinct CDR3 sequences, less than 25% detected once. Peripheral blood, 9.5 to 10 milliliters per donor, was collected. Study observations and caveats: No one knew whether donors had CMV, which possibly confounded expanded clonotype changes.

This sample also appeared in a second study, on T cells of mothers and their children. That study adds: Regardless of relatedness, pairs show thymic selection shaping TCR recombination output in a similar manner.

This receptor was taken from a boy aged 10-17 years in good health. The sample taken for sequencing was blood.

The DNA for the CDR3 is TGCGCCAGCAGCCAAGATGGGCAGGGTAATCAGCCCCAGCATTTT. Translation gives CASSQDGQGNQPQHF. The rearrangement uses TRBV4-1 and TRBJ1-5; D is possibly TRBD1 (5 bases). The CDR3 is 15 amino acids. Trimming cost V 0 bases and J 4 bases, with 10 bases left between them. CDR1 is MGHRA and CDR2 is YSYEKL in the germline V gene.